This T cell receptor beta chain was found in a study of Ad26.COV2.S vaccination and SARS-CoV-2 variants. Overall study results and limits: Breadth, reportedly substantial, characterized the spike-specific CD8+ and CD4+ T cell responses after vaccination.

Clones were sequenced by immunoSEQ multiplex PCR, and TCRdb holds only the in-frame ones, with some missing. The sample holds about 440,000 clones, about 90% seen once. To note about this clone: Its antigen is unknown.

Described treatment: roughly 18 received Ad26.COV2.S at low or high dose, single or two shots; roughly 5 received placebo; per-sample allocation not given. The samples were gathered on day 63 after the first injection of vaccine or placebo. Donor was an adult aged 18-55 years in Boston. The CDR3 contains 14 residues. Trimming cost V 1 base and J 2 bases, with 9 bases left between them. The V gene's germline CDR1 is SGHAT and CDR2 FQDESV (reference sequence). The chain employs TRBV11-1 and TRBJ2-7; D may be TRBD1 (5 bases). The TCR was taken from a person between 18 and 59 years old who received the Ad26.COV2.S COVID-19 vaccine or a placebo. The specimen comprised peripheral blood, sampled in a trial of Ad26.COV2.S vaccine versus placebo. CDR3 residues: CASSLGADTYEQYF. CDR3 DNA: TGTGCCAGCAGCTTAGGTGCGGACACCTACGAGCAGTACTTC.